This TCR beta chain originates from a study of shared clonotypes between healthy human individuals. CD8 cells classed as naive were CD45RO-negative and positively selected for CCR7, excluding terminally differentiated effector memory CD45RA+ cells. Produced via immunoSEQ multiplex PCR; TCRdb's table is partial and in-frame only. The sample has hundreds of thousands of clones, approximately 96% seen once. Specimen: naive CD8+ T cells sorted from blood. This sequence originates from a woman aged 25 to 39 in good health.

This CDR3 reads CASSARSGKDTIYF. The DNA for the CDR3 is TGTGCCAGCAGCGCCCGGTCCGGAAAGGACACCATATATTTT. J is TRBJ1-3 and V is TRBV5-5; D gene uncertain. The V and J ends lost 4 bases and 8 bases respectively, with 16 bases between them. Per the germline V gene, CDR1 is SGHKS and CDR2 is YYEKEE (reference sequence). The CDR3 contains 14 residues.